A selection of T cell receptor beta chains follows, all from one sample in a study of T cell responses to AZD1222 COVID-19 vaccine. Data came from immunoSEQ multiplex PCR; TCRdb stores just in-frame clones and leaves some out. The data show 100,000 to 150,000 clones, around 91% seen once. The sequencing used peripheral blood, collected on day 0 of MenACWY control vaccination. Receptors originate from an adult in good health. Both conserved end residues are part of each CDR3. The D gene is left open where the match is weak. Size tells how often a clone was seen (once, few, many) or the class of an expanded clone, and some rows leave it out.

>TRBJ2-4|TRBV3-1/TRBV3-2|-|-
TGTGCCAGCAGCCAAACGGGACGGGCAAAAAACATTCAGTACTTC
CASSQTGRAKNIQYF
>TRBJ2-1|TRBV5-1|-|-
TGCGCCAGCAGCTTGTTTGCCAGGGGCTCCTACAATGAGCAGTTCTTC
CASSLFARGSYNEQFF
>TRBJ2-3|TRBV11-2|-|-
TGTGCCAGCAGCGAGACAGTGGGCACAGATACGCAGTATTTT
CASSETVGTDTQYF
>TRBJ1-1|TRBV5-1|-|-
TGCGCCAGCAGCTTGAAGTGGAAAGATACTGAAGCTTTCTTT
CASSLKWKDTEAFF
>TRBJ1-3|TRBV7-9|-|TRBD1
TGTGCCAGCAGCACCGGGACAGATTACGGAAACACCATATATTTT
CASSTGTDYGNTIYF
>TRBJ2-1|TRBV11-3|-|-
TGTGCCAGCAGCTTACCGGGGAACAATGAGCAGTTCTTC
CASSLPGNNEQFF
>TRBJ2-1|TRBV7-3|-|-
TGTGCCAGCAGCTTATTATCGAGTTACAATGAGCAGTTCTTC
CASSLLSSYNEQFF
>TRBJ1-1|TRBV5-6|-|-
TGTGCCAGCAGCAGACGGGCCGAGGGGTCGAACACTGAAGCTTTCTTT
CASSRRAEGSNTEAFF
>TRBJ1-4|TRBV15|-|TRBD1
TGTGCCACCAGCAGAGAGGACAGGGACGAAAAACTGTTTTTT
CATSREDRDEKLFF
>TRBJ2-2|TRBV7-9|-|TRBD1
TGTGCCAGCAGCTTTAAGGGACAGGGGTTCACCGGGGAGCTGTTTTTT
CASSFKGQGFTGELFF
>TRBJ2-1|TRBV27|-|-
TGTGCCAGCAGTTTATCGATACGGGGGCTCGGAAACAATGAGCAGTTCTTC
CASSLSIRGLGNNEQFF
>TRBJ2-7|TRBV7-2|few|TRBD2
TGTGCCAGCAGCTGGGGTAGCGGGAGCTACGAGCAGTACTTC
CASSWGSGSYEQYF
>TRBJ1-2|TRBV5-4|-|-
TGTGCCAGCAGCTCTGGACGGATCTATGGCTACACCTTC
CASSSGRIYGYTF
>TRBJ1-6|TRBV6-5|-|-
TGTGCCAGCCTCGGGTATGGCAGGGAATCGCCCCTCCACTTT
CASLGYGRESPLHF
>TRBJ2-3|TRBV24-1|-|TRBD2
TGTGCCACCAGTTACGGGACTAGCGTAGATACGCAGTATTTT
CATSYGTSVDTQYF
>TRBJ2-5|TRBV25-1|-|TRBD1
TGTGCCAGCAGTGATGGGACAGATGGTCAAGAGACCCAGTACTTC
CASSDGTDGQETQYF
>TRBJ2-1|TRBV29-1|-|-
TGCAGCGTTGAATACAGCTACAATGAGCAGTTCTTC
CSVEYSYNEQFF
>TRBJ2-4|TRBV28|-|TRBD2
TGTGCCAGCAGTTCGGGGGGATCGAACATTCAGTACTTC
CASSSGGSNIQYF
>TRBJ1-2|TRBV7-9|-|-
TGTGCCAGCAGCCCTGGGACGGCCAACTATGGCTACACCTTC
CASSPGTANYGYTF
>TRBJ1-2|TRBV28|-|-
TGTGCCAGCAGTTTATTGGCAGGGGACAACTATGGCTACACCTTC
CASSLLAGDNYGYTF
>TRBJ2-1|TRBV5-1|-|TRBD2
TGCGCCAGCAGCTTGGTCGCGGGGGGGAGCAATGAGCAGTTCTTC
CASSLVAGGSNEQFF
>TRBJ1-5|TRBV25-1|-|-
TGTGCCAGTATTCCCCTCCATCAGCCCCAGCATTTT
CASIPLHQPQHF
>TRBJ2-3|TRBV14|-|-
TGTGCCAGCAGCCAAGGCCGTCGGATGGGCAACACAGATACGCAGTATTTT
CASSQGRRMGNTDTQYF
>TRBJ1-4|TRBV6-5|-|TRBD1
TGTGCCAGCAGCCACGGACAGGGACGAGATGAAAAACTGTTTTTT
CASSHGQGRDEKLFF
>TRBJ2-2|TRBV11-2|-|-
TGTGCCAGCAGCTTAGGGAGACAGGCGACCGGGGAGCTGTTTTTT
CASSLGRQATGELFF
>TRBJ2-2|TRBV6-1|-|-
TGTGCCAGCAGTGAGAAGACGAGGCGCACCGGGGAGCTGTTTTTT
CASSEKTRRTGELFF
>TRBJ1-1|TRBV3-1/TRBV3-2|-|-
TGTGCCAGCAGCCAAGACGAGTGGGGGCGGGGGAACACTGAAGCTTTCTTT
CASSQDEWGRGNTEAFF
>TRBJ1-6|TRBV27|-|-
TGTGCCAGCAGTCCTGCATATAATTCACCCCTCCACTTT
CASSPAYNSPLHF
>TRBJ1-5|TRBV2|-|-
TGTGCCAGCAGTGATGGGAGGGCGAATCAGCCCCAGCATTTT
CASSDGRANQPQHF
>TRBJ1-1|TRBV5-1|few|-
TGCGCCAGCAGCCCCCACGGGGGGGTTGGAGCTTTCTTT
CASSPHGGVGAFF
>TRBJ1-5|TRBV28|-|-
TGTGCCAGCAGGACAGGATTCAATCAGCCCCAGCATTTT
CASRTGFNQPQHF
>TRBJ1-2|TRBV6-1|once|-
TGTGCCAGCAGTGAACAAGGGGTGGAGGGCTACACCTTC
CASSEQGVEGYTF
>TRBJ2-5|TRBV27|-|TRBD1
TGTGCCAGCCGTAGACAGGGGGCCGAGACCCAGTACTTC
CASRRQGAETQYF
>TRBJ1-6|TRBV5-4|-|-
TGTGCCAGCAGCTTGGCACCGACAGCCTCCTATAATTCACCCCTCCACTTT
CASSLAPTASYNSPLHF
>TRBJ2-5|TRBV7-3|-|TRBD2
TGTGCCAGCAGCTTGGGAGGGCCGCAAGAGACCCAGTACTTC
CASSLGGPQETQYF
>TRBJ2-5|TRBV20-1|once|TRBD1
TGCAGTGCTAGTTACAGGGGAGAGACCCAGTACTTC
CSASYRGETQYF
>TRBJ1-2|TRBV5-4|once|-
TGTGCCAGCAGCCCATGGCCTCCCCGGGACTATGGCTACACCTTC
CASSPWPPRDYGYTF
>TRBJ2-2|TRBV7-7|-|TRBD2
TGTGCCAGCAGCTTAGGGACTAGGAACACCGGGGAGCTGTTTTTT
CASSLGTRNTGELFF
>TRBJ1-2|TRBV7-9|-|TRBD1
TGTGCCAGCAGCTTTGACAGGGGGCGAAATGGCTACACCTTC
CASSFDRGRNGYTF
>TRBJ2-1|TRBV7-3|-|-
TGTGCCAGCATTGTCGGGAGCACCTCGGGCAATGAGCAGTTCTTC
CASIVGSTSGNEQFF